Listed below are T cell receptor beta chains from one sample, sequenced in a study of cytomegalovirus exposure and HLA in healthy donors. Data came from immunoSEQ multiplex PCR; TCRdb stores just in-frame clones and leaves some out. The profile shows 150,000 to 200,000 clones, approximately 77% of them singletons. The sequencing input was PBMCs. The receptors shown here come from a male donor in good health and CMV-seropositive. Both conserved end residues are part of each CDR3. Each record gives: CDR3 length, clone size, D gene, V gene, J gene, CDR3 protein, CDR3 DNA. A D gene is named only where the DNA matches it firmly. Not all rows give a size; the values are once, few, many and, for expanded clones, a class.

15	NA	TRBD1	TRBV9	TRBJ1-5	CASSRGQGFSQPQHF	TGTGCCAGCAGCCGCGGACAGGGGTTTTCTCAGCCCCAGCATTTT
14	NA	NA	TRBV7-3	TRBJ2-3	CASSSGREIDTQYF	TGTGCCAGCAGCTCGGGCAGGGAAATAGATACGCAGTATTTT
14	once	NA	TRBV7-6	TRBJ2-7	CASSPTQGGYEQYF	TGTGCCAGCAGCCCGACGCAGGGCGGCTACGAGCAGTACTTC
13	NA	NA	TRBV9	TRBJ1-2	CASSLTENYGYTF	TGTGCCAGCAGCTTGACAGAAAACTATGGCTACACCTTC
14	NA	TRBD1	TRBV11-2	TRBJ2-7	CASSRTGFNYEQYF	TGTGCCAGCAGCCGGACAGGGTTTAACTACGAGCAGTACTTC
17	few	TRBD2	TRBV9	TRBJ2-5	CASSVGGSGGLQETQYF	TGTGCCAGCAGCGTAGGGGGTAGCGGGGGGTTGCAAGAGACCCAGTACTTC
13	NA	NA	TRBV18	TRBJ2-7	CASSPPSRDEQYF	TGTGCCAGCTCACCACCGTCCCGGGATGAGCAGTACTTC
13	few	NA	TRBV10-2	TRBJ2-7	CASSESGAYEQYF	TGCGCCAGCAGTGAGTCTGGAGCCTACGAGCAGTACTTC
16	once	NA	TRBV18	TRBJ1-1	CASSPSGASMNTEAFF	TGTGCCAGCTCACCTTCTGGGGCCTCCATGAACACTGAAGCTTTCTTT
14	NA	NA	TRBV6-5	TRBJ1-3	CASSYKGAGNTIYF	TGTGCCAGCAGTTACAAAGGGGCAGGAAACACCATATATTTT
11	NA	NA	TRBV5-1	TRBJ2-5	CASSPGETQYF	TGCGCCAGCAGTCCCGGGGAGACCCAGTACTTC
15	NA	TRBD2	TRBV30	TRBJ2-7	CAWSASGGGAHEQYF	TGTGCCTGGAGTGCCTCCGGCGGGGGGGCCCACGAGCAGTACTTC
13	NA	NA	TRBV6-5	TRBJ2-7	CASGSSQRYEQYF	TGTGCCAGCGGTTCCTCCCAACGCTACGAGCAGTACTTC
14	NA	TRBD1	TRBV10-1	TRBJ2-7	CASSPFTGGHEQYF	TGCGCCAGCAGTCCGTTTACAGGGGGCCACGAGCAGTACTTC
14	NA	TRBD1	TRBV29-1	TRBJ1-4	CSVTRGTGGEKLFF	TGCAGCGTGACTCGAGGGACAGGGGGCGAAAAACTGTTTTTT
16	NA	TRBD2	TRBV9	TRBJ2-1	CASSSGGSQIRNEQFF	TGTGCCAGCAGTTCTGGCGGGAGCCAGATAAGGAATGAGCAGTTCTTC
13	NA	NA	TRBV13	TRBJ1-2	CASSLERGYGYTF	TGTGCCAGCAGCTTAGAGCGCGGGTATGGCTACACCTTC
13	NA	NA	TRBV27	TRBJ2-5	CASSFGDQETQYF	TGTGCCAGCAGTTTCGGGGACCAAGAGACCCAGTACTTC
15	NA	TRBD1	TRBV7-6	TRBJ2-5	CASSLGGDRWETQYF	TGTGCCAGCAGCTTAGGAGGGGACAGGTGGGAGACCCAGTACTTC
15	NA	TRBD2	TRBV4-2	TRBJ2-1	CASSQDRGGVNEQFF	TGTGCCAGCAGCCAAGATCGGGGGGGGGTCAATGAGCAGTTCTTC
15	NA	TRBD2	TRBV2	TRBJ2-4	CASRSGGGSKNIQYF	TGTGCCAGCAGAAGCGGGGGAGGGTCCAAAAACATTCAGTACTTC
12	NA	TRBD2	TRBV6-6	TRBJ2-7	CATGGSSYEQYF	TGTGCCACCGGGGGGAGCTCCTACGAGCAGTACTTC
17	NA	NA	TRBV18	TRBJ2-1	CASSPFEARQEYNEQFF	TGTGCCAGCTCACCATTTGAAGCGCGCCAAGAATACAATGAGCAGTTCTTC
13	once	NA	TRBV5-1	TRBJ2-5	CASSFEYQETQYF	TGCGCCAGCAGCTTTGAGTACCAAGAGACCCAGTACTTC
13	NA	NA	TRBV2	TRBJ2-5	CASNIQGGETQYF	TGTGCCAGCAATATACAGGGAGGGGAGACCCAGTACTTC
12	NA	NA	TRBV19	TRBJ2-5	CATGNGGETQYF	TGTGCCACTGGCAACGGAGGGGAGACCCAGTACTTC
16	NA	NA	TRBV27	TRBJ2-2	CASSAYRTVNTGELFF	TGTGCCAGCAGTGCCTACCGGACAGTGAACACCGGGGAGCTGTTTTTT
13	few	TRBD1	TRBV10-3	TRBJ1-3	CAIHRGSGNTIYF	TGTGCCATACACAGGGGCTCTGGAAACACCATATATTTT
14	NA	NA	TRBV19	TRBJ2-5	CASSPWQQQETQYF	TGTGCCAGTAGCCCCTGGCAACAACAAGAGACCCAGTACTTC